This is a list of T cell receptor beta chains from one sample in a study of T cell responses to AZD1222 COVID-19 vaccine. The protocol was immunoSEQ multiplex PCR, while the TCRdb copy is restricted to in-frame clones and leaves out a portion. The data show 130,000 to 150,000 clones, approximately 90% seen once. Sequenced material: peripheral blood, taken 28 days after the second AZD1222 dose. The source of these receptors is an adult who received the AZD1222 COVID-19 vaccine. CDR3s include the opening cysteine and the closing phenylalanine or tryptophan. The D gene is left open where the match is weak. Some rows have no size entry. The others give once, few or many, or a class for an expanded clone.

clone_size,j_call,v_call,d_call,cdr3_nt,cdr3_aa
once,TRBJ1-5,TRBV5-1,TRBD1,TGCGCCAGCAGCCCCGGACAGGGGGTGACTCAGCCCCAGCATTTT,CASSPGQGVTQPQHF
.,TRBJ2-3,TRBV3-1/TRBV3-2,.,TGTGCCAGCAGCCAGACCTTAGGGGGGCCAGATACGCAGTATTTT,CASSQTLGGPDTQYF
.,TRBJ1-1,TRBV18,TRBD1,TGTGCCAGCTCACCTGCGACAGGGGGCTTCACTGAAGCTTTCTTT,CASSPATGGFTEAFF
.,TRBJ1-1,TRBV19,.,TGTGCCAGTAGTATTAGGGAAAACACTGAAGCTTTCTTT,CASSIRENTEAFF
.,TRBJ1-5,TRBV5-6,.,TGTGCCAGCAGCGGCGGGGATTGGAATCAGCCCCAGCATTTT,CASSGGDWNQPQHF
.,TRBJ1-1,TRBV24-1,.,TGTGCCACCAGTGGTACAACAGGGTCGGGCACTGAAGCTTTCTTT,CATSGTTGSGTEAFF
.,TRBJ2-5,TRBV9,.,TGTGCCAGCAGCCCCGGGACCAAGCAAGAGACCCAGTACTTC,CASSPGTKQETQYF
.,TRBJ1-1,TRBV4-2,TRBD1,TGTGCCAGCAGCCAAGATGCGAACAGGGGGTGGACTGAAGCTTTCTTT,CASSQDANRGWTEAFF
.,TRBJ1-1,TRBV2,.,TGTGCCAGCAGCGGTACAGGCGGAGCGAACACTGAAGCTTTCTTT,CASSGTGGANTEAFF
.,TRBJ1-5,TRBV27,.,TGTGCCAGCAGTTTAGGAGGGAGTCAGCCCCAGCATTTT,CASSLGGSQPQHF
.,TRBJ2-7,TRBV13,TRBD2,TGTGCCAGCAGCATCCGGACTAGCGGGAGTTTGTACGAGCAGTACTTC,CASSIRTSGSLYEQYF
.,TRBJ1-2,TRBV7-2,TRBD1,TGTGCCAGCAGCCGGGACAGGGGCTATGGCTACACCTTC,CASSRDRGYGYTF
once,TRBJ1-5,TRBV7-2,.,TGTGCCAGCCACGAGCTCAATCAGCCCCAGCATTTT,CASHELNQPQHF
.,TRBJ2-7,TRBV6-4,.,TGTGCCAGCATCCTAAGGGCAGCATGGAACGGGCAGTACTTC,CASILRAAWNGQYF
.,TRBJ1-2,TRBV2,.,TGTGCCAGCAGTAGGGACATTAACTATGGCTACACCTTC,CASSRDINYGYTF
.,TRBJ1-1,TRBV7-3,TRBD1,TGTGCCAGCAGCTTACAGGGGGCTGGGGGCACTGAAGCTTTCTTT,CASSLQGAGGTEAFF
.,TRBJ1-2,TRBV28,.,TGTGCCAGCAGTTTATTGAGCCCGGATGTCTATGGCTACACCTTC,CASSLLSPDVYGYTF
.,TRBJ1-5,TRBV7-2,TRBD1,TGTGCCAGCAGCCCGGGGACAGGGCTTGGCAATCAGCCCCAGCATTTT,CASSPGTGLGNQPQHF